The 27 T cell receptor beta chains below all came from one sample that was sequenced in a study of blood T cell repertoires in COVID-19. Clones were sequenced by immunoSEQ multiplex PCR, and TCRdb holds only the in-frame ones, with some missing. The table lists 60,000 to 90,000 clones, around 85% of them singletons. Material for sequencing was peripheral blood. The receptors come from a woman of 80 years or more with active or convalescent COVID-19.

The chain carries TRBV18 and TRBJ1-1; D might be TRBD1 (6 bases). The V and J ends lost 5 bases and 4 bases respectively, with 17 bases between them. Germline CDR1 reads KGHSH; CDR2 reads LQKENI. The CDR3 has 15 amino acids. The CDR3: CASSSGPGAGTEAFF. DNA of the CDR3: TGTGCCAGCTCATCGGGTCCAGGGGCTGGCACTGAAGCTTTCTTT.

The V gene is TRBV6-5, the J gene TRBJ1-5, with TRBD1 identical over 7 bases. Germline V gene sequence: CDR1 MNHEY, CDR2 SVGAGI. The V segment lost 8 bases and the J segment 3 bases; nucleotides outside the gene matches: 4. This CDR3 has 13 amino acids. CDR3 in DNA: TGTGCCAGCGAGGGGGCTATCAATCAGCCCCAGCATTTT. It is translated as CASEGAINQPQHF.

The chain is built from TRBV27 and TRBJ2-1, with 9 bases fitting TRBD2. Trimming removed 1 base from V and 6 bases from J; junction bases left unmatched: 7. The CDR3 runs to 16 residues. Germline-derived CDR1 and CDR2 are MNHEY and SMNVEV (reference sequence). The CDR3 region is CASSLLGTSHPNEQFF. In DNA, the CDR3 is TGTGCCAGCAGTTTATTGGGGACTAGCCATCCCAATGAGCAGTTCTTC.

The chain joins TRBV3-1 (or the pseudogene TRBV3-2) to TRBJ1-3, with D perhaps matching TRBD1 (6 bases). The germline V and J ends were trimmed by 5 bases and 0 bases, with 8 bases remaining between them. The germline V gene encodes CDR1 LGHDT and CDR2 YNNKEL (reference sequence). The CDR3 sequence is 14 residues long. The CDR3 bases are TGTGCCAGCAGCAAGACAGGCTCTGGAAACACCATATATTTT. Amino acid sequence: CASSKTGSGNTIYF.

The V call is TRBV3-1 (or the pseudogene TRBV3-2), the J call TRBJ1-6; the D gene is possibly TRBD1 (6 bases). This CDR3 contains 14 residues. Germline CDR1 and CDR2: LGHDT and YNNKEL (reference sequence). V lost 6 bases to trimming and J lost 7 bases, with 13 bases between them. The CDR3: CASRIGQSNSPLHF. For the CDR3, the DNA is TGTGCCAGCAGAATAGGACAGTCGAATTCACCCCTCCACTTT.

The chain joins TRBV6-4 to TRBJ2-7; maybe TRBD2 (7 bases). The CDR3 is 16 residues long. With 3 bases removed from V and 1 base from J, the gap between germline ends came to 16 bases. Germline CDR1 reads MRHNA; CDR2 reads SNTAGT. The chain's CDR3 is CASSDYSGGVSYEQYF. The CDR3 DNA sequence: TGTGCCAGCAGTGATTATTCGGGGGGCGTATCCTACGAGCAGTACTTC.

V is TRBV6-6 and J is TRBJ1-1; TRBD1 matches 8 bases. J gave up 11 bases and V 6 bases, and 8 bases lay outside the gene matches. Germline lookup yields CDR1 MNHNY and CDR2 SVGAGI (reference sequence). The CDR3 runs to 12 residues. Here the CDR3 DNA reads TGTGCCAGCAGCACTCCGGGACAGGATGCTTTCTTT. Encoded protein: CASSTPGQDAFF.

The chain is built from TRBV7-2 and TRBJ2-3; 15 nucleotides align to TRBD2. Germline CDR1 and CDR2: SGHTA and FQGNSA. This CDR3 region has 16 residues. The junction had 1 base not matched to a gene; V was cut back by 1 base and J by 5 bases. The CDR3 coding sequence is TGTGCCAGCAGCTTAGGGACTAGCGGGGGGGGAGATACGCAGTATTTT. It is translated as CASSLGTSGGGDTQYF.

The chain combines TRBV18 with TRBJ2-1, with D unresolved. Germline lookup yields CDR1 KGHSH and CDR2 LQKENI. The CDR3 is made up of 12 amino acids. The V gene lost 2 bases and the J gene lost 9 bases, with 8 bases spanning the gap. The CDR3 nucleotides read TGTGCCAGCTCACCATCCAACGGTGAGCAGTTCTTC. Its translation: CASSPSNGEQFF.

The V and J genes are TRBV2 and TRBJ1-5; D remains unclear. Trimming pared 6 bases from V and 5 bases from J, leaving 8 bases between. CDR1 is SNHLY and CDR2 is FYNNEI in the germline V gene. This CDR3 contains 12 residues. This chain's CDR3 is CASRYADQPQHF. The CDR3 DNA reads TGTGCCAGCAGATACGCAGATCAGCCCCAGCATTTT.

This chain uses TRBV28 with TRBJ2-3; the match to TRBD1 covers 7 bases. The CDR3 spans 16 residues. Germline V lookup: CDR1 MDHEN, CDR2 SYDVKM. Trimming at V came to 5 bases and at J to 6 bases, leaving 14 bases not matched to a gene. The CDR3 sequence is CASSAPGQVSGDTQYF. The CDR3 DNA reads TGTGCCAGCAGTGCCCCCGGACAGGTTTCAGGGGATACGCAGTATTTT.

The chain links TRBV3-1 (or the pseudogene TRBV3-2) to TRBJ2-6; D may be TRBD2 (5 bases). Germline V gene lookup returns CDR1 LGHDT and CDR2 YNNKEL (reference sequence). V lost 0 bases to trimming and J lost 5 bases, with 26 bases between them. This CDR3 has 21 amino acids. The CDR3 spells CASSQDPTPSRAPFWANVLTF. CDR3 bases: TGTGCCAGCAGCCAAGATCCCACCCCCTCGAGGGCCCCTTTCTGGGCCAACGTCCTGACTTTC.

The chain carries TRBV6-6 and TRBJ1-1; weak D call: TRBD1 (5 bases). CDR3 length: 15 amino acids. Per the germline V gene, CDR1 is MNHNY and CDR2 is SVGAGI (reference sequence). Trimming left V 0 bases short and J 7 bases short, with 15 bases between. CDR3: CASSYSRGSGVEAFF. The CDR3 DNA reads TGTGCCAGCAGTTACTCGCGGGGGAGTGGGGTTGAAGCTTTCTTT.

The rearrangement links TRBV2 to TRBJ1-1, with D tentatively TRBD1 (5 bases). The CDR3 runs to 14 residues. Germline-derived CDR1 and CDR2 are SNHLY and FYNNEI. Trimming pared 2 bases from V and 1 base from J, leaving 8 bases between. CDR3 sequence (DNA): TGTGCCAGCAGTGAACAGGGTTGGAACACTGAAGCTTTCTTT. It codes for CASSEQGWNTEAFF.

This clone was found once. The V call is TRBV30, the J call TRBJ2-7, with a tentative D call TRBD1 (6 bases). Germline values: CDR1 GTSNPN, CDR2 SVGIG (reference sequence). CDR3 size: 18 residues. Trimming shortened V by 2 bases and J by 4 bases, and 27 bases separated the two germline ends. In DNA, the CDR3 is TGTGCCTGGAGTACATACAGGGTCAAGTTAGAGAAGAGGTACGAGCAGTACTTC. Encoded protein: CAWSTYRVKLEKRYEQYF. The complete variable domain, with remaining parts taken from reference TRBV30 and TRBJ2-7, reads SQTIHQWPATLVQPVGSPLSLECTVEGTSNPNLYWYRQAAGRGLQLLFYSVGIGQISSEVPQNLSASRPQDRQFILSSKKLLLSDSGFYLCAWSTYRVKLEKRYEQYFGPGTRLTVT.

This clone appeared a single time. The CDR3 nucleotides are TGTGCCAGCAGCTTAGGGACAGGGGGCACTTCACCCCTCCACTTT. It translates to CASSLGTGGTSPLHF. The chain couples TRBV7-9 to TRBJ1-6; 11 bases are shared with TRBD1. The germline gives CDR1 SEHNR, CDR2 FQNEAQ (reference sequence). This CDR3 region has 15 residues. V lost 1 base to trimming and J lost 9 bases; unmatched junction nucleotides: 2.

This rearrangement joins TRBV6-2 or TRBV6-3 to TRBJ1-5; D is perhaps TRBD1 (5 bases). Germline-derived CDR1 and CDR2 are MNHEY and SVGEGT. This CDR3 has 11 amino acids. Deletions cut 3 bases from V and 9 bases from J, with 6 bases between. The CDR3 region has the DNA TGTGCCAGCAGTTATCAGGGGCCCCAGCATTTT. As protein: CASSYQGPQHF.

This clone was found a few times. The chain carries TRBV7-9 and TRBJ2-5; possibly TRBD1 for D (5 bases). Deletions cut 1 base from V and 5 bases from J, with 8 bases between. Looked up from germline, CDR1 is SEHNR and CDR2 is FQNEAQ (reference sequence). This CDR3 comprises 13 residues. The CDR3 DNA reads as TGTGCCAGCAGCTTAGGTCAGGGTGAGACCCAGTACTTC. It encodes CASSLGQGETQYF.

The J gene is TRBJ1-5, the V gene TRBV4-1; TRBD1 aligns across 9 bases. The length of the CDR3 is 15 residues. Germline CDR1 and CDR2: MGHRA and YSYEKL. V lost 1 base to trimming and J lost 7 bases; unmatched junction nucleotides: 5. CDR3 amino acids: CASSQAGTGQQPQHF. The CDR3 DNA reads as TGCGCCAGCAGCCAAGCTGGGACAGGGCAGCAGCCCCAGCATTTT.

The table lists this clone with a few counts. The chain joins TRBV5-5 to TRBJ2-1; maybe TRBD2 (6 bases). Germline lookup yields CDR1 SGHKS and CDR2 YYEKEE (reference sequence). This CDR3 is 15 amino acids long. Trimming took 0 bases from V and 0 from J, leaving 7 bases between them. CDR3 loop: CASSLAGDSYNEQFF. The CDR3 nucleotides are TGTGCCAGCAGCTTGGCGGGGGACTCCTACAATGAGCAGTTCTTC. Drawing the rest from reference TRBV5-5 and TRBJ2-1, the complete variable domain is DAGVTQSPTHLIKTRGQQVTLRCSPISGHKSVSWYQQVLGQGPQFIFQYYEKEERGRGNFPDRFSARQFPNYSSELNVNALLLGDSALYLCASSLAGDSYNEQFFGPGTRLTVL.

This clone appeared a single time. The V and J genes are TRBV12-3 or TRBV12-4 and TRBJ2-7; D not certain. The V end lost 3 bases, the J end lost 3 bases, and 3 bases lay between the germline ends. CDR3 size: 11 residues. CDR3 sequence: CASSFNYEQYF. CDR3 coding DNA: TGTGCCAGCAGTTTTAACTACGAGCAGTACTTC.

This clone was recorded only once. V and J are TRBV6-2 or TRBV6-3 and TRBJ1-5; TRBD1 matches 8 bases. The V gene's germline CDR1 is MNHEY and CDR2 SVGEGT. The CDR3 has 15 amino acids. The trim removed 6 bases at V and 1 base at J, leaving 5 bases unmatched. The CDR3: CASSPRQGSNQPQHF. The CDR3 DNA reads TGTGCCAGCAGCCCCCGACAGGGGAGCAATCAGCCCCAGCATTTT.

The rearrangement uses TRBV4-3 and TRBJ2-5; a weak D match, TRBD2 (7 bases). Germline-derived CDR1 and CDR2 are LGHNA and YSLEER. V shed 2 bases and J shed 10 bases, with 17 bases lying between them. This CDR3 is 14 amino acids long. The CDR3, as DNA: TGCGCCAGCAGCCAAAGTACTAGCGAAGGGGGCCAGTACTTC. This encodes CASSQSTSEGGQYF.

The V gene is TRBV4-3, the J gene TRBJ2-7, with a weak D call TRBD1 (7 bases). The CDR3 is 16 residues long. Trimming took off 0 bases at V and 7 bases at J, with 19 bases between the two ends. Germline lookup yields CDR1 LGHNA and CDR2 YSLEER. The CDR3 coding sequence is TGCGCCAGCAGCCAAGATCGGGGACAGCGGGTGAAGGAGCAGTACTTC. Translation: CASSQDRGQRVKEQYF.

CDR3 DNA: TGTGCCAGCAGCCCCACCGGGACTAGCGGGAGGGGAGATACGCAGTATTTT. Encoded protein: CASSPTGTSGRGDTQYF. The genes are TRBV7-9 and TRBJ2-3, with TRBD2 matching 16 bases. Germline-derived CDR1 and CDR2 are SEHNR and FQNEAQ (reference sequence). With 5 bases clipped from V and 5 bases from J, the junction kept 7 bases outside the gene matches. The CDR3 spans 17 residues.

The chain has TRBV30 and TRBJ2-2; 7 bases line up with TRBD1. This CDR3 is built from 17 residues. Germline loops: CDR1 GTSNPN, CDR2 SVGIG (reference sequence). Losses at the gene ends were 8 bases for V and 0 bases for J; bases not matched to a gene: 15. The CDR3 region is CAGNRGRRYTNTGELFF. Here the CDR3 DNA reads TGTGCCGGGAACAGGGGCCGACGGTACACGAACACCGGGGAGCTGTTTTTT.

This chain joins TRBV27 and TRBJ2-7; 14 bases fit TRBD2. The CDR3 is made up of 18 amino acids. Germline V CDR1 and CDR2: MNHEY, SMNVEV (reference sequence). J was trimmed by 5 bases and V by 5 bases; bases with no gene match: 14. The CDR3, as DNA: TGTGCCAGCAGTCCGCCGGGACTAGCGGGAGTCGATGCCCACGAGCAGTACTTC. Residues: CASSPPGLAGVDAHEQYF.